This entry lists 32 T cell receptor beta chains sequenced from one sample in a study of CD8+ T cells in alopecia areata. Extraction of RNA preceded its reverse transcription into cDNA, which served as the sequencing template. Here immunoSEQ multiplex PCR was the method, and the copy in TCRdb shows in-frame clones only, minus some. The table lists around 190,000 clones, more than 55% of them singletons. Treatment noted: oral pan-JAK inhibitor, 5-10 mg twice daily. The sequencing used CD4+ T cells sorted from blood, collected between weeks 49 and 50, from a patient treated with tofacitinib. These receptors came from a human donor with alopecia areata.

This clone was seen only a few times. The chain combines TRBV5-5 with TRBJ2-7; the D is unclear. The germline V gene has CDR1 SGHKS and CDR2 YYEKEE (reference sequence). This CDR3 has 12 amino acids. V shed 4 bases and J shed 7 bases, with 12 bases lying between them. CDR3 coding DNA: TGTGCCAGCAGCCCCGACCAATTTGAGCAGTACTTC. Its translation: CASSPDQFEQYF.

In DNA, the CDR3 is TGTGCCAGCAGCCAAGAGAAGGGGGCAAATTCACCCCTCCACTTT. It codes for CASSQEKGANSPLHF. The V gene is TRBV14, the J gene TRBJ1-6, with 7 bases matching TRBD1. Germline V gene data show CDR1 as SGHDN and CDR2 as FVKESK. The CDR3 runs to 15 residues. V dropped 0 bases and J dropped 7; count of bases not matched to a gene: 3.

This clone has just a few counts. This chain joins TRBV25-1 and TRBJ1-1; D call uncertain. CDR3 length: 13 residues. From germline, CDR1 is MGHDK and CDR2 SYGVNS. Trimming stripped 4 bases from V and 1 base from J, with 7 bases between. DNA for the CDR3: TGTGCCAGCAGTGGAAGGGCGAACACTGAAGCTTTCTTT. Its translation: CASSGRANTEAFF.

The genes are TRBV29-1 and TRBJ1-1; TRBD1 agrees at 8 bases. This CDR3 is 11 amino acids long. The germline gives CDR1 SQVTM, CDR2 ANQGSEA. V lost 6 bases, J lost 10 bases, and 7 bases stayed unmatched. CDR3 nucleotide sequence: TGCAGCGTGACAGGGGTTGGAGTAGCTTTCTTT. It codes for CSVTGVGVAFF. The variable domain in full, completed from reference TRBV29-1 and TRBJ1-1, reads SAVISQKPSRDICQRGTSLTIQCQVDSQVTMMFWYRQQPGQSLTLIATANQGSEATYESGFVIDKFPISRPNLTFSTLTVSNMSPEDSSIYLCSVTGVGVAFFGQGTRLTVV.

The V call is TRBV9, the J call TRBJ2-3, with D perhaps matching TRBD1 (5 bases). The CDR3 has 13 residues. The germline CDR1 and CDR2 sequences are SGDLS and YYNGEE. V lost 0 bases, J lost 5 bases, and 7 bases lay in between. Here the CDR3 DNA reads TGTGCCAGCAGCGTAGTGGGGCGAGATACGCAGTATTTT. It codes for CASSVVGRDTQYF.

This chain joins TRBV11-2 and TRBJ2-7; D remains unclear. This CDR3 contains 12 residues. Germline CDR1 SGHAT, CDR2 FQNNGV. The germline V and J ends were trimmed by 8 bases and 2 bases, with 10 bases remaining between them. For the CDR3, the DNA is TGTGCCAGCGCGTCTGAAACCTACGAGCAGTACTTC. Encoded protein: CASASETYEQYF. The full variable domain, completed using reference TRBV11-2 and TRBJ2-7, is EAGVAQSPRYKIIEKRQSVAFWCNPISGHATLYWYQQILGQGPKLLIQFQNNGVVDDSQLPKDRFSAERLKGVDSTLKIQPAKLEDSAVYLCASASETYEQYFGPGTRLTVT.

This clone came up many times. The V and J genes are TRBV10-3 and TRBJ2-2; D may be TRBD1 or TRBD2 (5 bases each). Trimming left V 0 bases short and J 1 base short, with 9 bases between. The CDR3 totals 16 residues. Germline values: CDR1 ENHRY, CDR2 SYGVKD. CDR3 nucleotides: TGTGCCATCAGTGAGTCGACTGGGGGGAACACCGGGGAGCTGTTTTTT. The encoded protein is CAISESTGGNTGELFF.

This clone was detected a few times. This sequence joins TRBV4-3 and TRBJ1-6, with TRBD1 identical over 8 bases. CDR3 length: 16 amino acids. The V segment lost 4 bases and the J segment 7 bases; nucleotides outside the gene matches: 9. Germline V CDR1 and CDR2: LGHNA, YSLEER. The CDR3 DNA follows: TGCGCCAGCAGCCGAGAGAGCCGGGACAGGAATTCACCCCTCCACTTT. It specifies CASSRESRDRNSPLHF.

V is TRBV29-1 and J is TRBJ2-7; no definite D call. CDR3 length: 12 residues. CDR1 and CDR2 (germline): SQVTM, ANQGSEA. V was shortened by 7 bases and J by 1 base, with 11 bases between the two germline ends. The CDR3: CSGVTASYEQYF. The CDR3, as DNA: TGCAGCGGCGTCACAGCTTCCTACGAGCAGTACTTC.

CDR3 sequence (DNA): TGCAGCGTTGAACGGCCCGAGGAGACAGATACGCAGTATTTT. Its translation: CSVERPEETDTQYF. The chain uses TRBV29-1 and TRBJ2-3; D not resolved. Germline V gene lookup returns CDR1 SQVTM and CDR2 ANQGSEA. V was pared by 2 bases and J by 3 bases, with 12 bases between. This CDR3 is 14 amino acids long.

The chain has TRBV25-1 and TRBJ2-7, with 7 positions matching TRBD1. The V gene end was trimmed by 2 bases and the J gene end by 8 bases; junction bases not matched to a gene: 6. This CDR3 has 13 residues. Germline lookup yields CDR1 MGHDK and CDR2 SYGVNS. CDR3 DNA: TGTGCCAGCAGTGAACCCGGGACAGCGAAGCAGTACTTC. Protein: CASSEPGTAKQYF.

This rearrangement joins TRBV29-1 to TRBJ2-5; the D call may be TRBD1 or TRBD2 (6 bases each). In germline, CDR1 is SQVTM, CDR2 ANQGSEA. This CDR3 region has 15 residues. Trimming left V 0 bases short and J 7 bases short, with 18 bases between. CDR3 nucleotides: TGCAGCGTTGAAGATACGAGGAGGGGGGTCCGGACCCAGTACTTC. It specifies CSVEDTRRGVRTQYF.

The chain employs TRBV15 and TRBJ2-2; the D gene is possibly TRBD2 (5 bases). Germline CDR1 and CDR2: LNHNV and YYDKDF (reference sequence). Trimming removed 5 bases from V and 5 bases from J, with 12 bases in between. The CDR3 sequence is 14 residues long. The CDR3 region has the DNA TGTGCCACCAGCCCTGGGAGAGCAACCGGGGAGCTGTTTTTT. This encodes CATSPGRATGELFF.

This clone was observed a handful of times. CDR3 coding DNA: TGTGCCAGCAGCCGACTAGCGGGGGGGCTAGAGACCCAGTACTTC. This codes for CASSRLAGGLETQYF. The chain combines TRBV7-3 with TRBJ2-5, with TRBD2 matching 14 bases. CDR3 length: 15 amino acids. The germline gives CDR1 SGHTA, CDR2 FQGTGA. Trimming took 5 bases from V and 4 from J; bases not matched to a gene: 3.

The gene calls are TRBV18 and TRBJ2-7; D unclear. The CDR3 spans 14 residues. The V and J ends lost 3 bases and 3 bases respectively, with 12 bases between them. Germline CDR1 and CDR2: KGHSH and LQKENI. CDR3 residues: CASSPVSPGYEQYF. CDR3 DNA sequence: TGTGCCAGCTCACCCGTGTCCCCAGGCTACGAGCAGTACTTC.

V and J are TRBV4-3 and TRBJ2-7; 7 nucleotides align to TRBD1. Germline trimming cut 2 bases from V and 1 base from J; bases unmatched to any gene: 5. The germline CDR1 and CDR2 sequences are LGHNA and YSLEER. The CDR3 spans 15 residues. For the CDR3, the DNA is TGCGCCAGCAGCCAACACGGGGACAGATCCTACGAGCAGTACTTC. Its protein is CASSQHGDRSYEQYF.

This chain joins TRBV6-1 and TRBJ2-5; 9 bases line up with TRBD1. Trimming cost V 5 bases and J 5 bases; bases outside gene matches: 6. Germline values: CDR1 MNHNS, CDR2 SASEGT. The CDR3 spans 14 residues. The CDR3: CASSPQGAGETQYF. In DNA, the CDR3 is TGTGCCAGCAGTCCACAGGGGGCAGGGGAGACCCAGTACTTC.

The chain recombines TRBV19 with TRBJ1-1, with D tentatively TRBD1 (6 bases). The germline gives CDR1 LNHDA, CDR2 SQIVND (reference sequence). Deletions cut 3 bases from V and 8 bases from J, with 16 bases between. The CDR3 spans 14 residues. The DNA for the CDR3 is TGTGCCAGTAGTATCCCCCGGGCAGGGGAAGAAGCTTTCTTT. Residues: CASSIPRAGEEAFF.

This clone was detected only a few times. This rearrangement joins TRBV15 to TRBJ2-3; 11 bases are a match to TRBD2. Looked up from germline, CDR1 is LNHNV and CDR2 is YYDKDF (reference sequence). This CDR3 has 15 amino acids. V gave up 3 bases and J gave up 6 bases; unmatched junction bases: 5. The CDR3 bases are TGTGCCACCAGCAGTAGCGGGGGGGCCGTGGATACGCAGTATTTT. This codes for CATSSSGGAVDTQYF.

The chain employs TRBV25-1 and TRBJ1-5; 8 bases agree with TRBD1. V trimming: 4 bases; J trimming: 2 bases; junction bases outside the gene matches: 7. CDR1 and CDR2 (germline): MGHDK, SYGVNS. CDR3 length equals 16 residues. CDR3 nucleotide sequence: TGTGCCAGCAGTGCCACAGGGGGTATCGGCAATCAGCCCCAGCATTTT. It is translated as CASSATGGIGNQPQHF.

The genes are TRBV27 and TRBJ2-3; the D is unclear. The germline gives CDR1 MNHEY, CDR2 SMNVEV (reference sequence). The CDR3 is 17 residues long. Between the trimmed V and J ends, which lost 5 bases and 2 bases, there was a span of 20 bases. CDR3 nucleotide sequence: TGTGCCAGCAGTCCCCGAAGTGGGCGCGCCTTCACAGATACGCAGTATTTT. It is translated as CASSPRSGRAFTDTQYF.

This sequence joins TRBV6-5 and TRBJ1-4, with D unclear. The CDR3 runs 13 residues. CDR1 is MNHEY, CDR2 SVGAGI, per germline. The V gene lost 7 bases and the J gene lost 6 bases, with 12 bases spanning the gap. The DNA of the CDR3 is TGTGCCAGCAAATCCCCAGGTCATGAAAAACTGTTTTTT. It yields the protein CASKSPGHEKLFF.

The J gene is TRBJ2-1, the V gene TRBV7-2; 8 bases are shared with TRBD1. This CDR3 has 16 residues. J lost 8 bases, V lost 2 bases, and 11 bases had no gene match. Germline CDR1 is SGHTA and CDR2 is FQGNSA. DNA of the CDR3: TGTGCCAGCAGCTTACGTCGGGACAGGTACAAGGATGAGCAGTTCTTC. Its translation is CASSLRRDRYKDEQFF. The full variable domain, completed using reference TRBV7-2 and TRBJ2-1, is GAGVSQSPSNKVTEKGKDVELRCDPISGHTALYWYRQSLGQGLEFLIYFQGNSAPDKSGLPSDRFSAERTGGSVSTLTIQRTQQEDSAVYLCASSLRRDRYKDEQFFGPGTRLTVL.

The chain uses TRBV30 and TRBJ1-2, with 7 bases that match TRBD1. The junction had 5 bases not matched to a gene; V was cut back by 2 bases and J by 8 bases. CDR1 is GTSNPN, CDR2 SVGIG, per germline (reference sequence). The CDR3 extends over 12 amino acids. DNA for the CDR3: TGTGCCTGGAGTCCGGGACAGTTGGGCTACACCTTC. As protein: CAWSPGQLGYTF.

The chain is built from TRBV30 and TRBJ1-6; weak D call: TRBD1 (5 bases). This CDR3 contains 14 residues. The germline V gene has CDR1 GTSNPN and CDR2 SVGIG (reference sequence). The V end was cut by 1 base, the J end by 8 bases, with 12 bases between. Written as DNA, the CDR3 is TGTGCCTGGAGTGCAACGGGACCCGATTCACCCCTCCACTTT. This encodes CAWSATGPDSPLHF. The full variable domain, completed using reference TRBV30 and TRBJ1-6, is SQTIHQWPATLVQPVGSPLSLECTVEGTSNPNLYWYRQAAGRGLQLLFYSVGIGQISSEVPQNLSASRPQDRQFILSSKKLLLSDSGFYLCAWSATGPDSPLHFGNGTRLTVT.

This clone appeared once. The V and J genes are TRBV4-3 and TRBJ1-2; D gene ambiguous. Germline V gene sequence: CDR1 LGHNA, CDR2 YSLEER. Trimming left V 1 base short and J 6 bases short, with 12 bases between. CDR3 length: 14 residues. The CDR3 DNA is TGCGCCAGCAGCCAAGGATCCCTTCCCCATGGCTACACCTTC. Translated: CASSQGSLPHGYTF.

The V gene is TRBV5-1, the J gene TRBJ2-7, with 8 positions matching TRBD1. With V trimmed by 1 base and J by 4 bases, 10 bases remained unmatched. In germline, CDR1 is SGHRS, CDR2 YFSETQ. The CDR3 runs to 16 residues. The chain's CDR3 is CASSLSGQGAGYEQYF. CDR3 nucleotide sequence: TGCGCCAGCAGCTTGTCCGGGCAGGGGGCGGGATACGAGCAGTACTTC.

The J gene is TRBJ2-5, the V gene TRBV15; no reliable D call. The CDR3 has 15 amino acids. V lost 0 bases and J 6 bases, leaving 14 bases between the germline ends. Germline V gene data show CDR1 as LNHNV and CDR2 as YYDKDF (reference sequence). The CDR3 region has the DNA TGTGCCACCAGCAGAGATCTAGGTAGTTGGCAGACCCAGTACTTC. This translates into CATSRDLGSWQTQYF.

The rearrangement joins TRBV9 to TRBJ1-2; unclear D gene. The germline V and J ends were trimmed by 0 bases and 1 base, with 13 bases remaining between them. The CDR3 covers 16 residues. CDR1 SGDLS and CDR2 YYNGEE come from the germline V gene. The CDR3 nucleotides are TGTGCCAGCAGCGTAGGACTGACGCCTAGTAACTATGGCTACACCTTC. Protein: CASSVGLTPSNYGYTF.

V usage is TRBV29-1 and J usage is TRBJ2-1; possibly TRBD1 for D (5 bases). Germline V lookup: CDR1 SQVTM, CDR2 ANQGSEA. V was shortened by 6 bases and J by 3 bases, with 12 bases between the two germline ends. The CDR3 covers 13 residues. The chain's CDR3 is CSVDRQSYNEQFF. The CDR3 nucleotides are TGCAGCGTAGACAGACAGAGCTACAATGAGCAGTTCTTC.

The table lists this clone with a few counts. The chain employs TRBV7-2 and TRBJ2-2; D remains unclear. The CDR3 is 13 amino acids. Germline CDR1 is SGHTA and CDR2 is FQGNSA. The V gene lost 4 bases and the J gene lost 5 bases, with 8 bases spanning the gap. CDR3 coding DNA: TGTGCCAGCAGCTCACAGAGGACCGGGGAGCTGTTTTTT. It yields the protein CASSSQRTGELFF.

Only a few counts were recorded for this clone. The chain carries TRBV29-1 and TRBJ2-2; 10 bases agree with TRBD1. From germline, CDR1 is SQVTM and CDR2 ANQGSEA. V was pared by 7 bases and J by 6 bases, with 5 bases of the junction left unmatched. This CDR3 has 13 residues. This CDR3 is CSATGGKSGELFF. CDR3 DNA: TGCAGCGCGACAGGGGGCAAGTCCGGGGAGCTGTTTTTT.